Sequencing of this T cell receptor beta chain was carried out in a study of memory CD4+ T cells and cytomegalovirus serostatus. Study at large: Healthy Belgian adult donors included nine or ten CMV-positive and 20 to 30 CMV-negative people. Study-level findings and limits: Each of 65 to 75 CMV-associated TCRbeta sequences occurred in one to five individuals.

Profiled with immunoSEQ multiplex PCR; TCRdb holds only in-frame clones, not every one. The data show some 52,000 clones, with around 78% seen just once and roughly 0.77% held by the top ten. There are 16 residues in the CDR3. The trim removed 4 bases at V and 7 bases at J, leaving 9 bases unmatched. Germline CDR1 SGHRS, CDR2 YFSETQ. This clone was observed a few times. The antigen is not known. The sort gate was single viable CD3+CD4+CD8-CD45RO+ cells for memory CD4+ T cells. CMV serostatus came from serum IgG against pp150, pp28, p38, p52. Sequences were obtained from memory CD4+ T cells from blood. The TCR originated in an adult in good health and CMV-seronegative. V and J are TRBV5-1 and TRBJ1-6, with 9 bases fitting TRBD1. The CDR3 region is CASSVQGAVANSPLHF. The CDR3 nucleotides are TGCGCCAGCAGCGTACAGGGGGCAGTGGCCAATTCACCCCTCCACTTT.